These 16 T cell receptor beta chains came from one sample sequenced in a study of spatial heterogeneity in lung cancer. TCRdb used MiXCR to reprocess the 5' RACE reads, holding one entry per CDR3 protein. This table has some 9,900 distinct CDR3 sequences, 8% appearing once. Stated time point: sample taken at primary tumor resection. What these receptors recognize is not known. The study's findings and limits: Higher tumor mutation counts went along with higher counts of expanded intratumoral alpha and beta TCRs.

Source: lung tumor tissue, taken at surgery. The receptor source for this set is a male donor with early-stage non-small cell lung cancer.

This clonotype was recorded many times. The chain links TRBV7-3 to TRBJ1-1, with TRBD1 as a possible D gene (5 bases). Germline assignment: CDR1 SGHTA and CDR2 FQGTGA. The V and J ends lost 4 bases and 2 bases respectively, with 8 bases between them. The CDR3 sequence is 13 residues long. CDR3 protein: CASSSTVNTEAFF. In nucleotides, the CDR3 is TGTGCCAGCAGCTCGACAGTCAACACTGAAGCTTTCTTT.

This chain links TRBV11-3 with TRBJ2-7; possible D gene TRBD1, 5 bases. Deletions cut 0 bases from V and 3 bases from J, with 12 bases between. Germline V gene sequence: CDR1 SGHNT, CDR2 YENEEA. The CDR3 sequence is 15 residues long. CDR3 sequence (DNA): TGTGCCAGCAGCTTAGACGACAGATGGGACTACGAGCAGTACTTC. Translating it yields CASSLDDRWDYEQYF.

The chain uses TRBV27 and TRBJ2-7, with TRBD2 matching 9 bases. V shed 6 bases, J shed 1 base, and the junction held 4 bases outside the gene matches. This CDR3 has 14 residues. Germline lookup yields CDR1 MNHEY and CDR2 SMNVEV (reference sequence). The CDR3 reads CASRLTSGSYEQYF. The CDR3 DNA follows: TGTGCCAGCAGGCTCACTAGCGGGTCCTACGAGCAGTACTTC.

This clonotype was counted many times. This chain links TRBV12-3 or TRBV12-4 with TRBJ1-1, with 7 bases fitting TRBD1. V gave up 5 bases and J gave up 1 base; unmatched junction bases: 7. There are 15 residues in the CDR3. This CDR3 is CASSPQRTGNTEAFF. CDR3 nucleotide sequence: TGTGCCAGCAGTCCTCAGAGGACAGGGAACACTGAAGCTTTCTTT.

This clonotype has ten or more counts. The J gene is TRBJ1-5, the V gene TRBV29-1, with 8 bases aligning to TRBD1. The CDR3 has 14 residues. The junction had 4 bases not matched to a gene; V was cut back by 4 bases and J by 2 bases. Germline-derived CDR1 and CDR2 are SQVTM and ANQGSEA. The CDR3 DNA reads TGCAGCGTTGCACAGGGGGTAGGCAATCAGCCCCAGCATTTT. It is translated as CSVAQGVGNQPQHF.

This clonotype showed up many times. The gene calls are TRBV10-3 and TRBJ2-3; either TRBD1 or TRBD2 may supply D (5 bases each). The germline CDR1 and CDR2 sequences are ENHRY and SYGVKD. Deletions cut 6 bases from V and 2 bases from J, with 12 bases between. The CDR3 totals 14 residues. The CDR3 DNA is TGTGCCATCAGGGGACCCATCCTCACAGATACGCAGTATTTT. Residues: CAIRGPILTDTQYF.

The chain recombines TRBV5-1 with TRBJ2-3; a possible D gene is TRBD1 (5 bases). V was pared by 0 bases and J by 2 bases, with 7 bases between. CDR3 size: 14 residues. Germline V CDR1 and CDR2: SGHRS, YFSETQ. CDR3 nucleotide sequence: TGCGCCAGCAGCTTGGAGGGGTACACAGATACGCAGTATTTT. Protein: CASSLEGYTDTQYF.

The rearrangement uses TRBV7-2 and TRBJ2-5; TRBD1 matches at 10 bases. The CDR3 length is 15 residues. CDR1 and CDR2 (germline): SGHTA, FQGNSA. After removal of 5 bases from V and 5 bases from J, the junction contained 8 bases not matched to a gene. CDR3 DNA: TGTGCCAGCAGCCCGGACAGGGGGGACTCGGAGACCCAGTACTTC. Amino acid sequence: CASSPDRGDSETQYF.

This clonotype was counted ten times or more. The rearrangement uses TRBV10-1 and TRBJ2-3; D uncertain. The CDR3 loop spans 13 amino acids. In germline, CDR1 is WNHNN, CDR2 SYGVQD (reference sequence). The ends were cut back, 6 bases at V and 5 bases at J, with 12 bases in the middle. In nucleotides, the CDR3 is TGCGCCAGCAGCCTATCGATGGGAGATACGCAGTATTTT. Encoded protein: CASSLSMGDTQYF.

This clonotype was counted at least ten times. V gene TRBV7-3 combines with J gene TRBJ2-3; a possible D gene is TRBD2 (6 bases). The CDR3 covers 13 residues. V was shortened by 3 bases and J by 6 bases, with 10 bases between the two germline ends. Germline CDR1 is SGHTA and CDR2 is FQGTGA. The CDR3 sequence: CASSLDYSDTQYF. The DNA for the CDR3 is TGTGCCAGCAGCTTGGACTATTCGGATACGCAGTATTTT.

This chain connects TRBV7-9 to TRBJ2-3; 7 nucleotides align to TRBD1. There are 16 residues in the CDR3. Per the germline V gene, CDR1 is SEHNR and CDR2 is FQNEAQ (reference sequence). V shed 5 bases, J shed 3 bases, and the junction held 11 bases outside the gene matches. CDR3 in amino acids: CASSPGTAPLTDTQYF. CDR3 nucleotides: TGTGCCAGCAGCCCCGGGACAGCCCCCCTTACAGATACGCAGTATTTT.

This clonotype came up many times. The J gene is TRBJ2-4, the V gene TRBV11-1; unclear D gene. CDR1 is SGHAT, CDR2 FQDESV, per germline (reference sequence). V shed 3 bases and J shed 3 bases, with 0 bases lying between them. The CDR3 consists of 11 residues. CDR3 residues: CASSFKNIQYF. Here the CDR3 DNA reads TGTGCCAGCAGCTTCAAAAACATTCAGTACTTC. The variable domain in full, with the rest retrieved from reference TRBV11-1 and TRBJ2-4, is EAEVAQSPRYKITEKSQAVAFWCDPISGHATLYWYRQILGQGPELLVQFQDESVVDDSQLPKDRFSAERLKGVDSTLKIQPAELGDSAMYLCASSFKNIQYFGAGTRLSVL.

Only a few counts were recorded for this clonotype. The V call is TRBV20-1, the J call TRBJ2-7; D is possibly TRBD2 (5 bases). Germline V gene sequence: CDR1 DFQATT, CDR2 SNEGSKA (reference sequence). Trimming shortened V by 1 base and J by 7 bases, and 20 bases separated the two germline ends. The CDR3 runs 15 residues. Here the CDR3 reads CSARAARAARGEQYF. The CDR3 region has the DNA TGCAGTGCTAGAGCTGCCCGGGCGGCTAGAGGGGAGCAGTACTTC.

In this sample, this clonotype turned up many times. V usage is TRBV20-1 and J usage is TRBJ2-1, with D perhaps matching TRBD1 (6 bases). CDR1 and CDR2 (germline): DFQATT, SNEGSKA (reference sequence). The CDR3 loop spans 15 amino acids. V shed 0 bases and J shed 2 bases, with 11 bases lying between them. The CDR3 DNA is TGCAGTGCTAGAGATTCGCAGGGGCCCTACAATGAGCAGTTCTTC. It specifies CSARDSQGPYNEQFF.

This clonotype showed up just a few times. In DNA form, the CDR3 reads TGCAGTGCTTCCCTGGGGTGGGGGGGCACTGAAGCTTTCTTT. This encodes CSASLGWGGTEAFF. The chain uses TRBV20-1 and TRBJ1-1, with a tentative D call TRBD1 (5 bases). V was shortened by 5 bases and J by 4 bases, with 17 bases between the two germline ends. The germline CDR1 and CDR2 sequences are DFQATT and SNEGSKA (reference sequence). This CDR3 region has 14 residues.

The sample holds many counts of this clonotype. The chain carries TRBV29-1 and TRBJ2-7; D is unclear. The germline V gene has CDR1 SQVTM and CDR2 ANQGSEA. The germline V and J ends were trimmed by 8 bases and 4 bases, with 3 bases remaining between them. The CDR3 spans 8 residues. CDR3 sequence (DNA): TGCAGCTTATACGAGCAGTACTTC. This gives the protein CSLYEQYF.